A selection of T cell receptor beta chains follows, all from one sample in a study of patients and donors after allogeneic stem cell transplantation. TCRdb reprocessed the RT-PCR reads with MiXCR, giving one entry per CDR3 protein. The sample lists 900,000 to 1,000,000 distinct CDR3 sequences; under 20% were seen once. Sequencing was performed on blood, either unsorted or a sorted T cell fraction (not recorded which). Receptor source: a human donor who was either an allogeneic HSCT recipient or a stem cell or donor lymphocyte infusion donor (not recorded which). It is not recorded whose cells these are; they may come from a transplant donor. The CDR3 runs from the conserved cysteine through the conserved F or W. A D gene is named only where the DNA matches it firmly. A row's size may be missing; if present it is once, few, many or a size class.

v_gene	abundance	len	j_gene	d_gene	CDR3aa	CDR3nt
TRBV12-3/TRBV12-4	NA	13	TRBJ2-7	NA	CASPVTKRGEQYF	TGTGCCAGCCCCGTGACCAAAAGAGGAGAGCAGTACTTC
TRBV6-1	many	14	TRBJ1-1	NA	CASRTDTKNTEAFF	TGTGCCAGCAGGACGGACACGAAGAACACTGAAGCTTTCTTT
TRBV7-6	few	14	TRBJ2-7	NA	CASSQGYKSNEQYF	TGTGCCAGCAGCCAAGGTTACAAATCCAACGAGCAGTACTTC
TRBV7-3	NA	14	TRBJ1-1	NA	CASSLTAANTEAFF	TGTGCCAGCAGCTTAACGGCAGCGAACACTGAAGCTTTCTTT
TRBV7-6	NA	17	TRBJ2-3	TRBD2	CASGRLAGGGITDTQCF	TGTGCCAGCGGTCGACTAGCGGGGGGTGGGATCACAGATACGCAGTGTTTT
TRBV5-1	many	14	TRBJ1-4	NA	CASSVGQPNEKLFF	TGCGCCAGCAGCGTCGGACAGCCGAATGAAAAACTGTTTTTT
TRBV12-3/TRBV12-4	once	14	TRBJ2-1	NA	CASGPVASYNEQFF	TGTGCCAGCGGGCCGGTGGCATCCTACAATGAGCAGTTCTTC
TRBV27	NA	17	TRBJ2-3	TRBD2	CASNPGARLAEPDTQYF	TGTGCCAGCAATCCAGGAGCCCGACTAGCGGAACCAGATACGCAGTATTTT
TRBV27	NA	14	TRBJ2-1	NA	CASRPLTDLNLGFF	TGTGCCAGCAGACCTTTAACCGACTTAAACTTGGGGTTCTTC
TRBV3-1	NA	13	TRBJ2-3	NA	CASSQGPENTQYF	TGTGCCAGCAGCCAAGGCCCCGAGAATACGCAGTATTTT
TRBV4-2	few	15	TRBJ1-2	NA	CASSQEQGFTYGYTF	TGTGCCAGCAGCCAAGAACAGGGATTTACCTATGGCTACACCTTC
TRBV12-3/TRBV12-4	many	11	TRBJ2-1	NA	CASSLKDEQFF	TGTGCCAGCAGTTTGAAAGATGAGCAGTTCTTC
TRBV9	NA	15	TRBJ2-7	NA	CASSATDAAVYEQYF	TGTGCCAGCAGCGCCACGGACGCGGCGGTTTACGAGCAGTACTTC
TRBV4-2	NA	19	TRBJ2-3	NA	CASSQVIGAALSSTDTQYF	TGTGCCAGCAGCCAAGTTATCGGGGCTGCGCTTTCTAGCACAGATACGCAGTATTTT
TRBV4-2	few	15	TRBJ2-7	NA	CASSQAQEAVNEQYF	TGTGCCAGCAGCCAGGCGCAGGAGGCCGTCAACGAGCAGTACTTC
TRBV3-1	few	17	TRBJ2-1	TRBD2	CASSQVPRRAGYNEQFF	TGTGCCAGCAGCCAAGTCCCCCGGAGAGCGGGGTACAATGAGCAGTTCTTC
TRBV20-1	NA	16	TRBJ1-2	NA	CSARDCCPQNYYGYTF	TGCAGTGCTAGAGATTGCTGCCCCCAGAATTACTATGGCTACACCTTC
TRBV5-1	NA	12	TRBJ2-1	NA	CASSSEINEQFF	TGCGCCAGCAGCTCCGAGATTAATGAGCAGTTCTTC
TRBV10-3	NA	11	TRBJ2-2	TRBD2	CAIGRGGELFF	TGTGCCATCGGGAGGGGCGGGGAGCTGTTTTTT
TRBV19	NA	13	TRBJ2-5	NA	CASRRGAEETQYF	TGTGCCAGCCGACGGGGGGCGGAAGAGACCCAGTACTTC
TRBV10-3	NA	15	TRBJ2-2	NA	CATAVRGPDTGELFF	TGTGCCACCGCCGTCCGGGGGCCGGACACCGGGGAGCTGTTTTTT
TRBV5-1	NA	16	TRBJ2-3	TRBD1	CASSKGTGGWIDTQYF	TGCGCCAGCAGCAAAGGGACAGGGGGCTGGATAGATACGCAGTATTTT
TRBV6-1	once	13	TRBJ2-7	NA	CASSAPPSYEQYF	TGTGCCAGCAGTGCCCCTCCCTCCTACGAGCAGTACTTC
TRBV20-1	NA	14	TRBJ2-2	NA	CSARRLRVTGELFF	TGCAGTGCCAGGAGGCTCAGAGTCACCGGGGAGCTGTTTTTT
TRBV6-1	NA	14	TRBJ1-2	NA	CASRDSGTNYGYTF	TGTGCCAGCAGGGATTCCGGGACCAACTATGGCTACACCTTC
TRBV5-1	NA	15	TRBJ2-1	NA	CASTLGGMGLNEQFF	TGCGCCAGCACCCTCGGCGGGATGGGTCTCAATGAGCAGTTCTTC
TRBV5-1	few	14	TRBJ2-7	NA	CASRPTGPTGEQYF	TGCGCCAGCAGGCCTACCGGGCCTACGGGTGAGCAGTACTTC
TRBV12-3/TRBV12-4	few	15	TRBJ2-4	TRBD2	CATSEAGVAKNIQYF	TGTGCCACCTCTGAAGCGGGAGTAGCCAAAAACATTCAGTACTTC
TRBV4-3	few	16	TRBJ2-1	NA	CASSQEGISSYNEQFF	TGCGCCAGCAGCCAAGAGGGTATCAGCTCCTACAATGAGCAGTTCTTC
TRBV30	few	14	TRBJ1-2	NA	CAWSVPAHTLGYTF	TGTGCCTGGAGTGTCCCAGCCCATACCCTCGGCTACACCTTC
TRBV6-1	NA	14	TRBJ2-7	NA	CASSEVWVSAEQYF	TGTGCCAGCAGTGAAGTCTGGGTTTCCGCCGAGCAGTACTTC
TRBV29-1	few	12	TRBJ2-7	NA	CSVAGTSYEQYF	TGCAGCGTCGCCGGGACGAGCTACGAGCAGTACTTC
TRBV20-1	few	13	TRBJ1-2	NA	CSAMHTINYGYTF	TGCAGTGCTATGCATACCATTAACTATGGCTACACCTTC
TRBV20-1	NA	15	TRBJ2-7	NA	CSASLIREDLYEQYF	TGCAGTGCTAGTCTTATTAGGGAGGACCTCTACGAGCAGTACTTC
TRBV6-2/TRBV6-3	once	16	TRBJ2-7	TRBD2	CASSYPPRGGFYEQYF	TGTGCCAGCAGTTACCCTCCGCGGGGGGGCTTCTACGAGCAGTACTTC
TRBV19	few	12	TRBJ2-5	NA	CASSIGGETQYF	TGTGCCAGCAGTATAGGGGGTGAGACCCAGTACTTC
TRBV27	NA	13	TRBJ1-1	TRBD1	CASSFQTGTEAFF	TGTGCCAGCAGTTTTCAGACAGGGACTGAAGCTTTCTTT
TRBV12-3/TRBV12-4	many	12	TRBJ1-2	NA	CASSLWGGGYTF	TGTGCCAGCAGTTTATGGGGAGGAGGCTACACCTTC
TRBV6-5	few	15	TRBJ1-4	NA	CASSYSQGQHEKLFF	TGTGCCAGCAGTTACTCCCAGGGCCAACATGAAAAACTGTTTTTT
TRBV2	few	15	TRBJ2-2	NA	CASRRTGPNTGELFF	TGTGCCAGCAGGAGGACTGGACCGAACACCGGGGAGCTGTTTTTT
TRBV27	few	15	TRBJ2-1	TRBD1	CASRLTGVSYNEQFF	TGTGCCAGCAGACTTACAGGGGTCTCCTACAATGAGCAGTTCTTC
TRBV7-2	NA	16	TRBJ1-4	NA	CASSLVGGVSNEKLFF	TGTGCCAGCAGCTTAGTGGGGGGGGTTTCTAATGAAAAACTGTTTTTT
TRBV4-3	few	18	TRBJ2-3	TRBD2	CASSQGNSGGAGTDTQYF	TGCGCCAGCAGCCAAGGAAATAGCGGGGGGGCCGGGACAGATACGCAGTATTTT
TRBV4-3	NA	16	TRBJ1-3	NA	CASSPVGLPSGNTIYF	TGCGCCAGCAGCCCTGTAGGACTTCCCTCTGGAAACACCATATATTTT
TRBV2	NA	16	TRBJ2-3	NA	CASRRISDKMSDTQYF	TGTGCCAGCAGAAGGATCTCGGACAAAATGTCAGATACGCAGTATTTT
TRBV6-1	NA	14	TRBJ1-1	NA	CASSHEGRNTEAFF	TGTGCCAGCAGCCACGAGGGTAGGAACACTGAAGCTTTCTTT
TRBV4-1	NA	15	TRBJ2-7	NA	CASSQELGGLYEQYF	TGCGCCAGCAGCCAAGAGTTGGGAGGCCTCTACGAGCAGTACTTC
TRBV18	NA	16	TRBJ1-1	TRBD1	CASSPFTGGVNTEAFF	TGTGCCAGCTCACCATTCACAGGGGGCGTGAACACTGAAGCTTTCTTT
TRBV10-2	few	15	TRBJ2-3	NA	CASLGGYTSTDTQYF	TGCGCCAGCCTGGGCGGTTACACTAGCACAGATACGCAGTATTTT
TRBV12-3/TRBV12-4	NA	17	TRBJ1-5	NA	CASTRTGTLNSNQPQHF	TGTGCCAGCACTAGGACCGGGACGCTCAATAGCAATCAGCCCCAGCATTTT
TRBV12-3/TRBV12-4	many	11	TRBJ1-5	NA	CASSLNQPQHF	TGTGCCAGCAGCCTAAATCAGCCCCAGCATTTT
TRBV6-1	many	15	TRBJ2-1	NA	CASSPTGSNGNEQFF	TGTGCCAGCAGTCCGACAGGATCGAATGGCAATGAGCAGTTCTTC
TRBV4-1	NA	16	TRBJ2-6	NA	CASTPSGVPGANVLTF	TGCGCCAGCACTCCTTCAGGGGTTCCTGGGGCCAACGTCCTGACTTTC
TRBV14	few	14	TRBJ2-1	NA	CASSQETILHEQFF	TGTGCCAGCAGCCAAGAAACTATTCTCCATGAGCAGTTCTTC
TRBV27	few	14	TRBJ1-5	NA	CASSLYGSNQPQHF	TGTGCCAGCAGTTTATACGGTAGCAATCAGCCCCAGCATTTT
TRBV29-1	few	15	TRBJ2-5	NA	CSVGRLVGIQETQYF	TGCAGCGTTGGGAGGCTGGTGGGAATCCAAGAGACCCAGTACTTC
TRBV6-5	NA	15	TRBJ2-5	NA	CASSYSRQDEETQYF	TGTGCCAGCAGTTACTCGAGGCAGGATGAAGAGACCCAGTACTTC
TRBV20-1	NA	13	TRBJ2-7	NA	CSARLRGLGEQYF	TGCAGTGCTAGACTCCGGGGGCTAGGCGAGCAGTACTTC
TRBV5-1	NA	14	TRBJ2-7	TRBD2	CASSLEGLAYEQYF	TGCGCCAGCAGCTTGGAGGGACTAGCCTACGAGCAGTACTTC
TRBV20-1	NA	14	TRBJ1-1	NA	CSARGKSGGTEAFF	TGCAGTGCTAGAGGCAAGTCGGGAGGGACTGAAGCTTTCTTT